A selection of T cell receptor beta chains follows, all from one sample in a study of cytomegalovirus exposure and HLA in healthy donors. Profiling relied on immunoSEQ multiplex PCR, and the TCRdb table lists in-frame clones only, not all of them. The data show tens of thousands of clones, with approximately 97% seen just once and 2% to 2.5% held by the top ten. The sample comprised PBMCs. These TCRs come from a man between 18 and 35 years old in good health and CMV-seronegative. The CDR3 runs from the conserved cysteine through the conserved F or W. Only some rows state a clone size, as once, few, many or a class for expanded clones.

TRBJ1-1 | TRBV27 | NA | CASGPTGFNTEAFF
TRBJ1-5 | TRBV5-6 | NA | CASSLRQGGQPQHF
TRBJ2-5 | TRBV29-1 | NA | CSAGQGAQETQYF
TRBJ2-4 | TRBV6-1 | NA | CASSEPSGGTLAKNIQYF
TRBJ1-5 | TRBV4-1 | NA | CASSQDLGGSGQPQHF
TRBJ1-2 | TRBV6-5 | NA | CASSERRGQGYTF
TRBJ1-3 | TRBV4-1 | NA | CASSQEPQGAGGNTIYF
TRBJ2-7 | TRBV6-6 | once | CASSLASGAIYEQYF
TRBJ1-5 | TRBV7-2 | NA | CASSPQIGRGNQPQHF
TRBJ2-5 | TRBV11-3 | NA | CASSYGTSGRRETQYF
TRBJ1-2 | TRBV6-1 | NA | CASRTGNRDYGYTF
TRBJ2-5 | TRBV4-2 | NA | CASSLNRGLGETQYF
TRBJ2-3 | TRBV7-2 | NA | CASSLTHRLTDTQYF
TRBJ2-7 | TRBV6-1 | NA | CASSEGTGGSYEQYF
TRBJ2-1 | TRBV29-1 | NA | CSVRQYNEQFF
TRBJ1-1 | TRBV7-9 | NA | CASSLGAAGDTEAFF
TRBJ1-5 | TRBV6-1 | NA | CASSELGGRGSNQPQHF